One sample yielded the 10 T cell receptor beta chains listed below, sequenced in a study of cytomegalovirus exposure and HLA in healthy donors. Use of 60 Vbeta and 13 Jbeta primers characterized the PCR. The table came from immunoSEQ multiplex PCR; TCRdb's copy has only in-frame clones and leaves some out. The sample has over 70,000 clones. The sequenced material came from PBMCs. These TCRs come from a woman in her thirties or forties in good health and CMV-seropositive.

V and J are TRBV4-3 and TRBJ2-3; 12 bases line up with TRBD2. Unmatched junction bases numbered 6, after V lost 0 bases and J lost 2 bases. Germline V CDR1 and CDR2: LGHNA, YSLEER. CDR3 length: 18 amino acids. As DNA, the CDR3 is TGCGCCAGCAGCCAAGAATCGCTAGCGGGGGGGGTCACAGATACGCAGTATTTT. Its translation is CASSQESLAGGVTDTQYF.

The rearrangement uses TRBV30 and TRBJ1-1; the D gene is possibly TRBD1 (6 bases). The CDR3 is 11 amino acids. Per germline, CDR1 GTSNPN and CDR2 SVGIG (reference sequence). Trimming took 1 base from V and 6 from J, leaving 6 bases between them. The CDR3 DNA follows: TGTGCCTGGAGTGGGACAGCTGAAGCTTTCTTT. It yields the protein CAWSGTAEAFF. Variable domain in full (rest from reference TRBV30 and TRBJ1-1): SQTIHQWPATLVQPVGSPLSLECTVEGTSNPNLYWYRQAAGRGLQLLFYSVGIGQISSEVPQNLSASRPQDRQFILSSKKLLLSDSGFYLCAWSGTAEAFFGQGTRLTVV.

The CDR3 nucleotides read TGTGCCAGCAGTGGCAGTATTGCAACTAATGAAAAACTGTTTTTT. As protein: CASSGSIATNEKLFF. This chain uses TRBV6-1 with TRBJ1-4; D is undetermined. This CDR3 region has 15 residues. CDR1 is MNHNS, CDR2 SASEGT, per germline. V lost 4 bases, J lost 0 bases, and 9 bases lay in between.

V and J are TRBV5-6 and TRBJ1-1; no reliable D call. Germline V gene sequence: CDR1 SGHDT, CDR2 YYEEEE. The CDR3 totals 13 residues. Trimming pared 3 bases from V and 6 bases from J, leaving 12 bases between. The CDR3 reads CASSSGLGPEAFF. DNA for the CDR3: TGTGCCAGCAGCTCAGGTCTTGGTCCTGAAGCTTTCTTT. Drawing the rest from reference TRBV5-6 and TRBJ1-1, the complete variable domain is DAGVTQSPTHLIKTRGQQVTLRCSPKSGHDTVSWYQQALGQGPQFIFQYYEEEERQRGNFPDRFSGHQFPNYSSELNVNALLLGDSALYLCASSSGLGPEAFFGQGTRLTVV.

The chain joins TRBV21-1 to TRBJ2-1; the table's D gene call, TRBD2, was not cross checked with the DNA. TRBV21-1 is annotated as a pseudogene. This CDR3 region has 14 residues. CDR3 coding DNA: TGTGCCAGCAGCAAAGCCCCAGGACTCTATGAGCAGTTCTTC. This encodes CASSKAPGLYEQFF.

This sequence joins TRBV5-1 and TRBJ2-1, with TRBD2 identical over 14 bases. The CDR3 runs 14 residues. The germline gives CDR1 SGHRS, CDR2 YFSETQ. Unmatched junction bases numbered 4, after V lost 4 bases and J lost 10 bases. CDR3 bases: TGCGCCAGCAGCCCGGGACTAGCGGGAGTAGAGCAGTTCTTC. It is translated as CASSPGLAGVEQFF. Together with reference TRBV5-1 and TRBJ2-1, the CDR3 gives the full variable domain: KAGVTQTPRYLIKTRGQQVTLSCSPISGHRSVSWYQQTPGQGLQFLFEYFSETQRNKGNFPGRFSGRQFSNSRSEMNVSTLELGDSALYLCASSPGLAGVEQFFGPGTRLTVL.

The rearrangement joins TRBV5-4 to TRBJ2-4; TRBD1 matches at 7 bases. Germline assignment: CDR1 SGHNT and CDR2 YYREEE (reference sequence). Germline trimming cut 4 bases from V and 0 bases from J; bases unmatched to any gene: 13. CDR3 length: 18 residues. The CDR3 DNA reads as TGTGCCAGCAGCGTCCGGACAGGTGCCCATATAGCCAAAAACATTCAGTACTTC. Translating it yields CASSVRTGAHIAKNIQYF.

The rearrangement joins TRBV6-5 to TRBJ2-1; no clear D. Germline CDR1 MNHEY, CDR2 SVGAGI. The CDR3 covers 14 residues. V lost 6 bases, J lost 5 bases, and 14 bases lay in between. The CDR3 DNA is TGTGCCAGCAGCCCGAGCCTTCTGCACAATGAGCAGTTCTTC. It codes for CASSPSLLHNEQFF.

The genes are TRBV7-6 and TRBJ2-1; 10 bases align to TRBD2. CDR1 and CDR2 from the germline V gene are SGHVS and FNYEAQ. The CDR3 is 18 amino acids. V shed 5 bases and J 3 bases; nucleotides not matched to a gene: 13. The CDR3 reads CASSASPLRTSGYNEQFF. CDR3 nucleotide sequence: TGTGCCAGCAGCGCCTCCCCACTGCGGACTAGCGGCTACAATGAGCAGTTCTTC.

This chain links TRBV28 with TRBJ2-2, with 8 bases identical to TRBD2. Losses at the gene ends were 5 bases for V and 7 bases for J; bases not matched to a gene: 3. CDR3 size: 13 residues. Germline CDR1 is MDHEN and CDR2 is SYDVKM. CDR3 in DNA: TGTGCCAGCAGTATCGGGGGGGGCGGGGAGCTGTTTTTT. Translation: CASSIGGGGELFF.